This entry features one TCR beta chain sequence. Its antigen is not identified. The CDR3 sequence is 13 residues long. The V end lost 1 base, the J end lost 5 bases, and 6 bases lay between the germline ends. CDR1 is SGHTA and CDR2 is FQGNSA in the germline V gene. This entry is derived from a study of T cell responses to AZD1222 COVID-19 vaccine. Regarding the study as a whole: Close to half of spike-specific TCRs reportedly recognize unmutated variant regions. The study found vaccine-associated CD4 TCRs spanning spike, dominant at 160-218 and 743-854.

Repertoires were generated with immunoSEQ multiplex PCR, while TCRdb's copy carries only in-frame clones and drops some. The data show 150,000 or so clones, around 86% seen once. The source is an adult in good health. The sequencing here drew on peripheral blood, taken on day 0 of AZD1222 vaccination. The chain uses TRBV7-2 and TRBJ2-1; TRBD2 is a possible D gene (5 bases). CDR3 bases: TGTGCCAGCAGCTTAGTTAGCGACAATGAGCAGTTCTTC. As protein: CASSLVSDNEQFF.